Reported below is one T cell receptor beta chain. This receptor's antigen is unknown. Base qualities are not provided; no much larger clone lies one nucleotide away. The time point label of this sample denotes: baseline before first vaccination. Samples from vaccinated people were obtained from the UK trials COV001 and COV002, which included a single-blind randomized controlled phase 2/3 trial of AZD1222 (ChAdOx1 nCoV-19) in healthy adults. For TCRbeta chain sequencing, PBMC samples were collected from trial participants at day 0 and at day 28 after the second dose. The CDR3 regions of human TCRbeta chains were analyzed by immunosequencing. The study's own analysis went as follows. TCRs in the repertoires were matched against a reference library of SARS-CoV-2-specific TCRs that had been generated with the MIRA antigen-specificity platform. Breadth meant the fraction of unique TCRs that were SARS-CoV-2-associated, whereas depth meant the fraction of total T cells that were SARS-CoV-2-associated. Using the MIRA data, each spike-specific TCR was mapped to the spike region that the TCR reacts to and placed in a CD4 or CD8 class. Log10-transformed breadth and depth values were compared by one-way ANOVA with Sidak's multiple comparisons tests. Entries here come from immuneACCESS through TCRdb and include only in-frame sequences with V and J called. Some clones fail to appear in such tables; in the studies checked, an unresolved V gene covers under half of the shortfall, and the cause of the remainder is unknown. V and J calls and clone size are those listed in that table; D and trimming were worked out from the DNA. For this sample the table gives about 180,000 clones, of which about nine tenths were detected only once. Approximately 3% of the sample lies in the top ten.

This record comes from a study of T cell responses to AZD1222 COVID-19 vaccine (dated by TCRdb to about 2021). Some background on the complete study: Because spike-specific TCR depth and breadth did not differ between the two schedules, AZD1222 recipients who got a second dose at roughly 4 weeks were pooled with those who got a second dose at roughly 12 weeks. A total of more than 230 trial participants underwent TCR sequencing, of whom 207 received two doses of AZD1222 and around 25 received two doses of the MenACWY control vaccine. Trial participants were enrolled into age subgroups of 18-55, 56-69 and 70-plus years, which contained approximately 150, 28 and 58 TCR-sequenced participants, respectively.

V loses 5 bases of germline sequence and J loses 4 bases, and the interval between the two ends is 15 bases. The CDR3 numbers 15 residues from cysteine through phenylalanine. Only the CDR3 portion is preserved as DNA: 45 bases, with reading frame beginning at the first base. CDR1 and CDR2 are drawn from the germline V gene: SGHNT, YENEEA. Results and caveats for the whole study, not just this receptor: Reportedly, almost half of the unique spike-specific TCRs recognized epitopes lying outside the regions that are mutated in the B.1.351 and B.1.1.7 variants. No day 14 peak-response samples were available, so repertoires were characterized only after the peak T cell response. Conclusions about previously exposed vaccinees were limited because only a handful of AZD1222 recipients were SARS-CoV-2 seropositive at baseline. Vaccine-associated CD4 TCRs spanned the whole spike protein, with dominant responses in regions 160-218 and 743-854. Most participants were white British and females outnumbered males, and the authors suggested that clonal diversity may have been underestimated. The 56-69-year group was small, and its depth increase did not reach significance, likely because of low power. After two AZD1222 doses, spike-specific TCR breadth and depth were significantly higher than at day 0 and than in MenACWY recipients.

Source: peripheral blood, taken on day 0 of AZD1222 vaccination. The V and J segments used are TRBV11-3 and TRBJ2-1; tentative D gene TRBD2, with 5 bases matching. The clonotype was recovered from an adult in good health. CDR3 sequence: CASSKRVTEYNEQFF. The DNA sequence is TGTGCCAGCAGCAAGAGGGTTACGGAATACAATGAGCAGTTCTTC.